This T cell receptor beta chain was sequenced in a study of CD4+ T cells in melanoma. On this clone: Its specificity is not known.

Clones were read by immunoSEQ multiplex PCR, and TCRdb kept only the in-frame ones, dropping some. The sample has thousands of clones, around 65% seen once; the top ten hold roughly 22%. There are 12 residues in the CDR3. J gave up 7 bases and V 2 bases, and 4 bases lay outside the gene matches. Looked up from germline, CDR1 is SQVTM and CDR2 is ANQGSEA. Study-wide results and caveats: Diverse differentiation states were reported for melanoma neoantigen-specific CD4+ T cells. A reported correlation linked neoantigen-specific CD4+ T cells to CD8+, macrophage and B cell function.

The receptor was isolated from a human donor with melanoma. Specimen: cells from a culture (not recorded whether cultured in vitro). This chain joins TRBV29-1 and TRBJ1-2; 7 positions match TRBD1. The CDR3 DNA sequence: TGCAGCGTTGAATCAGGGGGTGGTGGCTACACCTTC. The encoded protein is CSVESGGGGYTF.